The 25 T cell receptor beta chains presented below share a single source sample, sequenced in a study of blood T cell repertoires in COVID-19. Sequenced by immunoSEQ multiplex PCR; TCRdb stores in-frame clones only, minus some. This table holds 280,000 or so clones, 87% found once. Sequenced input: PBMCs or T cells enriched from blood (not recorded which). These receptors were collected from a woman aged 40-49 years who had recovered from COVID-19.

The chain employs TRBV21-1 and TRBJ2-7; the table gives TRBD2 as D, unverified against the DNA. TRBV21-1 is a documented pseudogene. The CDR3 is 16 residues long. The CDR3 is CASSKITQRERSEQYF. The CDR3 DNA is TGTGCCAGCAGCAAAATCACCCAGCGGGAGCGGTCCGAGCAGTACTTC.

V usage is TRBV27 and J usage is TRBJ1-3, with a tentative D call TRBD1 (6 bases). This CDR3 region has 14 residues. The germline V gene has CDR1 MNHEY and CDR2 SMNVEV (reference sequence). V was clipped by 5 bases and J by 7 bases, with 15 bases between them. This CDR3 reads CASSPTGLRNTIYF. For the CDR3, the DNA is TGTGCCAGCAGTCCTACAGGGCTTAGGAACACCATATATTTT.

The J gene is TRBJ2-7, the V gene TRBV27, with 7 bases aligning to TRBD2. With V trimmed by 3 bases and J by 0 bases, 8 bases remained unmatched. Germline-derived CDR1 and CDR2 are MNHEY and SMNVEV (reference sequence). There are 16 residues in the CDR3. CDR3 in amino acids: CASSFLGGGSSYEQYF. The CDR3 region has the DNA TGTGCCAGCAGTTTCTTGGGGGGAGGGAGCTCCTACGAGCAGTACTTC.

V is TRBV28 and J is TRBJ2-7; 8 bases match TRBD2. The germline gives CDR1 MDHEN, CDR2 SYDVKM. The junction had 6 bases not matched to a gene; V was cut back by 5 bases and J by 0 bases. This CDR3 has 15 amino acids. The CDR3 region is CASSPAGATSYEQYF. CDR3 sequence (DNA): TGTGCCAGCAGTCCAGCGGGAGCTACCTCCTACGAGCAGTACTTC.

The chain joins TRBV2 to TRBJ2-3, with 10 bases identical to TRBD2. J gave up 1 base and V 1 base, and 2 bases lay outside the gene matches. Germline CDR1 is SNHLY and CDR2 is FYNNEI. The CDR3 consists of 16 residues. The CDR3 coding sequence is TGTGCCAGCAGTGAAGGGCTAGCGGGAGGCACAGATACGCAGTATTTT. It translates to CASSEGLAGGTDTQYF. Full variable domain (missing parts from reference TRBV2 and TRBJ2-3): EPEVTQTPSHQVTQMGQEVILRCVPISNHLYFYWYRQILGQKVEFLVSFYNNEISEKSEIFDDQFSVERPDGSNFTLKIRSTKLEDSAMYFCASSEGLAGGTDTQYFGPGTRLTVL.

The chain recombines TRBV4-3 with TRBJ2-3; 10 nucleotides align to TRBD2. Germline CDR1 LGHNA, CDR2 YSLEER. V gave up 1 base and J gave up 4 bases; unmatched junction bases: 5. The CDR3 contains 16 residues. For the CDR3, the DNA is TGCGCCAGCAGCCAAGTTGTAGCGGGAGGAGCAGATACGCAGTATTTT. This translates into CASSQVVAGGADTQYF.

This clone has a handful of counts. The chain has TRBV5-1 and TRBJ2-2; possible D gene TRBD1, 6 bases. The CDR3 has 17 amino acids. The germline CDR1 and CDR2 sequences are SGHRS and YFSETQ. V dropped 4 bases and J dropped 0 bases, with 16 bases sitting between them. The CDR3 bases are TGCGCCAGCAGCCTAATACCGACAGGTGCGAACACCGGGGAGCTGTTTTTT. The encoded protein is CASSLIPTGANTGELFF.

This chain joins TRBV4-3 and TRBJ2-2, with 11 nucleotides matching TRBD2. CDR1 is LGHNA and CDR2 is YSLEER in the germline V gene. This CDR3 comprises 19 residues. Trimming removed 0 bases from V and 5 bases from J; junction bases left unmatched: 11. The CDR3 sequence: CASSQDQIGASGRTGELFF. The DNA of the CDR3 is TGCGCCAGCAGCCAAGATCAAATCGGGGCTAGCGGGAGGACCGGGGAGCTGTTTTTT.

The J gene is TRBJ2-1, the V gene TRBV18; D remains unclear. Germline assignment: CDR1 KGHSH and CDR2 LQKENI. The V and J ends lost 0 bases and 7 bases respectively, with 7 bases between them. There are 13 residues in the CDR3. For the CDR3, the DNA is TGTGCCAGCTCACCACCCCAGAAAAATGAGCAGTTCTTC. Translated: CASSPPQKNEQFF.

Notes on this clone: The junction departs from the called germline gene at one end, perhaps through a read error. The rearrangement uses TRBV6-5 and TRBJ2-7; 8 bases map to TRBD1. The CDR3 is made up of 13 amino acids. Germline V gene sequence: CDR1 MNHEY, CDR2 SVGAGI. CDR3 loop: CASRGTGSHEQYF. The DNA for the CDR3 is TGTGCCAGCAGGGGGACAGGCTCCCACGAGCAGTACTTC.

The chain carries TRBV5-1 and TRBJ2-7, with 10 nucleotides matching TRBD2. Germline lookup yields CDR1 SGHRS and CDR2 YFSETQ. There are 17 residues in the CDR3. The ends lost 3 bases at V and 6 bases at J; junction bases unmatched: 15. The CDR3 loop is CASSWTGFLAGVAEQYF. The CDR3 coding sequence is TGCGCCAGCAGCTGGACTGGATTCCTAGCGGGAGTAGCCGAGCAGTACTTC.

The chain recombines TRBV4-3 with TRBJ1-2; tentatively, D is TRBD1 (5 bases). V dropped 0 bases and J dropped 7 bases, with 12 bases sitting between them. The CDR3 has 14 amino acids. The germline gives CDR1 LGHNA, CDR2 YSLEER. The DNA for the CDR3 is TGCGCCAGCAGCCAAGATCCGACAGACTCTGGCTACACCTTC. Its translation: CASSQDPTDSGYTF.

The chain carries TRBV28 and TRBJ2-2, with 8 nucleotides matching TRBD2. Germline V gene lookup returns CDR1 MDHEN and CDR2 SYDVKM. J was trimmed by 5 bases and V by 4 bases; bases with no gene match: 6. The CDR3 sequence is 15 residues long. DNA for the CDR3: TGTGCCAGCAGTTCTCCCTCGGGGGGGACCGGGGAGCTGTTTTTT. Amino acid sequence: CASSSPSGGTGELFF.

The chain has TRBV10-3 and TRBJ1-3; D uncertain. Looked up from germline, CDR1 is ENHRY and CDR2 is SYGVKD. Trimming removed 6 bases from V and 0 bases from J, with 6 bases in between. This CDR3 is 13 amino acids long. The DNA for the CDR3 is TGTGCCATCAGCAGTGGCTCTGGAAACACCATATATTTT. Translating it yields CAISSGSGNTIYF.

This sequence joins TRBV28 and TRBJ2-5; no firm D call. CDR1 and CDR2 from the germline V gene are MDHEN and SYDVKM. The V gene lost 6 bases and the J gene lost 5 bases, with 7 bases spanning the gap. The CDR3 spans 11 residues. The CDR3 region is CASSSRETQYF. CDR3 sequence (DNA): TGTGCCAGCAGCTCTCGGGAGACCCAGTACTTC.

CDR3 protein: CASAVNTEAFF. In DNA, the CDR3 is TGTGCCAGCGCAGTGAACACTGAAGCTTTCTTT. The rearrangement joins TRBV2 to TRBJ1-1; D call uncertain. The CDR3 has 11 amino acids. The V gene lost 8 bases and the J gene lost 0 bases, with 4 bases spanning the gap. Germline V gene lookup returns CDR1 SNHLY and CDR2 FYNNEI.

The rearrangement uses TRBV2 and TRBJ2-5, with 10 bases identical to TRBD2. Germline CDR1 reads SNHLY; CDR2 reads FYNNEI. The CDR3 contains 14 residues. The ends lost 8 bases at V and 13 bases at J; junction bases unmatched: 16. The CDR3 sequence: CASGIGLAGERGYF. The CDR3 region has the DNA TGTGCCAGCGGGATAGGGCTAGCGGGAGAAAGGGGGTACTTC.

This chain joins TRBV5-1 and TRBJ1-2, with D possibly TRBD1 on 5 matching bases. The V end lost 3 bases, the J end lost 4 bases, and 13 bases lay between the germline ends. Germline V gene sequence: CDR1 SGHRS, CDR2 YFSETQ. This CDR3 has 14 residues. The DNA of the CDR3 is TGCGCCAGCAGCTCGGACCAGGGTGCCTATGGCTACACCTTC. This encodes CASSSDQGAYGYTF.

In DNA form, the CDR3 reads TGCGCCAGCAGCCAGATTAGCAGGGGGCTCGGAACTAATGAAAAACTGTTTTTT. Amino acids: CASSQISRGLGTNEKLFF. V is TRBV4-1 and J is TRBJ1-4; TRBD1 matches 8 bases. Looked up from germline, CDR1 is MGHRA and CDR2 is YSYEKL. The CDR3 consists of 18 residues. Trimming took 3 bases from V and 1 from J; bases not matched to a gene: 10.

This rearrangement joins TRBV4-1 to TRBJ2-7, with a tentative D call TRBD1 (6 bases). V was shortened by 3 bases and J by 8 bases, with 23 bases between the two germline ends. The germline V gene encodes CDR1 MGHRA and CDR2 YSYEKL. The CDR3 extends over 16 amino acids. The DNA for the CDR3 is TGCGCCAGCAGCCAGACGGTAACAGGGAATTTGGGCAAGCAGTACTTC. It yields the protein CASSQTVTGNLGKQYF.

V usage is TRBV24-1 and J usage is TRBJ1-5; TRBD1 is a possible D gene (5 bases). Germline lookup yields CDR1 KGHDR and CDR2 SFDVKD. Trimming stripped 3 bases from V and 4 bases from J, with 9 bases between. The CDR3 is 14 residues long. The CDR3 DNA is TGTGCCACCAGTGATGGGGGGAGGAATCAGCCCCAGCATTTT. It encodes CATSDGGRNQPQHF.

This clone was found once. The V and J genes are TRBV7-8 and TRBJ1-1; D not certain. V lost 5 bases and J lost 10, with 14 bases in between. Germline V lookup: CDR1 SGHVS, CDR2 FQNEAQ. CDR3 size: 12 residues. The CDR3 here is CASSAIIEVAFF. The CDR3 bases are TGTGCCAGCAGCGCGATAATTGAAGTAGCTTTCTTT.

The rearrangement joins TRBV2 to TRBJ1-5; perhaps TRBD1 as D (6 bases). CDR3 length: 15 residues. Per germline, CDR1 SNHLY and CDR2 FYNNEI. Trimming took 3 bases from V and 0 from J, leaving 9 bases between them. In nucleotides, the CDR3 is TGTGCCAGCAGTGATAGGGGGATTAGCAATCAGCCCCAGCATTTT. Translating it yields CASSDRGISNQPQHF.

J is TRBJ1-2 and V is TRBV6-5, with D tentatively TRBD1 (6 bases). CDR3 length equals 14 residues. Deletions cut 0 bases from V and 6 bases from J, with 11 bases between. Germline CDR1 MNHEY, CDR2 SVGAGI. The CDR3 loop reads CASSYSQGVNGYTF. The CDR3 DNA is TGTGCCAGCAGTTACTCACAGGGAGTCAATGGCTACACCTTC.

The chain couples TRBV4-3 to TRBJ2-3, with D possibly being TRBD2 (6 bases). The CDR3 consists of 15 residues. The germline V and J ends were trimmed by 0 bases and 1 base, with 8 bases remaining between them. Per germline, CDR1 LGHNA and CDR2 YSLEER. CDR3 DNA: TGCGCCAGCAGCCAAGACGGAGGGGGCACAGATACGCAGTATTTT. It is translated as CASSQDGGGTDTQYF.